Shown below are 18 T cell receptor beta chains from a single sample sequenced in a study of T cells in Graves' hyperthyroidism and ophthalmopathy (dated by TCRdb to the late 2010s). Library preparation employed multiplex PCR. Sequencing used an Illumina HiSeq 2000. The TCR beta CDR3 regions were amplified from RNA transcripts. The first round of RT-PCR for the TCR CDR3 was performed with the HTBI primer set and the Qiagen OneStep RT-PCR kit. TCRdb itself trimmed the public reads at Q25 with fastp, ran MiXCR and retained productive beta chains. Rows with one shared CDR3 protein collapse into an entry with the most common genes and DNA. This sample gives over 350,000 distinct CDR3 sequences in total; about a fifth of them show up just once. The biggest ten clones account for 40% of the sample. The specimen was blood. All receptors come from a young man with Graves' ophthalmopathy.

This clonotype has a count of ten or more. The chain employs TRBV2 and TRBJ1-5; no clear D. Per germline, CDR1 SNHLY and CDR2 FYNNEI. V lost 2 bases, J lost 1 base, and 9 bases lay in between. The CDR3 sequence is 15 residues long. The CDR3 here is CASSERYGSNQPQHF. Written as DNA, the CDR3 is TGTGCCAGCAGTGAACGCTACGGGAGCAATCAGCCCCAGCATTTT.

In this sample, this clonotype turned up many times. The V and J genes are TRBV27 and TRBJ2-5, with TRBD1 as a possible D gene (5 bases). The CDR3 contains 11 residues. The V gene's germline CDR1 is MNHEY and CDR2 SMNVEV (reference sequence). The germline V and J ends were trimmed by 4 bases and 13 bases, with 13 bases remaining between them. This chain's CDR3 is CASSSRTTMYF. DNA for the CDR3: TGTGCCAGCAGTTCACGGACAACCATGTACTTC.

The genes are TRBV10-1 and TRBJ2-1, with 8 bases matching TRBD2. From germline, CDR1 is WNHNN and CDR2 SYGVQD (reference sequence). The V segment lost 3 bases and the J segment 9 bases; nucleotides outside the gene matches: 1. The CDR3 loop spans 12 amino acids. The CDR3 nucleotides read TGCGCCAGCAGTGATGCGGGGGGTGAGCAGTTCTTC. It is translated as CASSDAGGEQFF.

This clonotype was detected a few times. The chain couples TRBV2 to TRBJ1-4; 9 positions match TRBD1. With 6 bases clipped from V and 4 bases from J, the junction kept 3 bases outside the gene matches. This CDR3 comprises 14 residues. Germline V CDR1 and CDR2: SNHLY, FYNNEI. The CDR3 sequence is CASSQTGGNEKLFF. In DNA form, the CDR3 reads TGTGCCAGCAGCCAGACAGGGGGTAATGAAAAACTGTTTTTT.

The rearrangement uses TRBV6-1 and TRBJ2-1, with D possibly matching TRBD2 (7 bases). Germline CDR1 reads MNHNS; CDR2 reads SASEGT. The CDR3 has 11 amino acids. V was trimmed by 6 bases and J by 15 bases, leaving 15 bases between them. CDR3 in amino acids: CASSVPGGPFF. DNA of the CDR3: TGTGCCAGCAGCGTGCCGGGGGGCCCGTTCTTC.

This clonotype was detected ten times or more. The rearrangement uses TRBV6-1 and TRBJ1-1; the D gene is possibly TRBD1 (5 bases). The CDR3 loop spans 12 amino acids. The V end was cut by 5 bases, the J end by 3 bases, with 7 bases between. CDR1 is MNHNS and CDR2 is SASEGT in the germline V gene. CDR3 in DNA: TGTGCCAGCAGTTCGACAGACACTGAAGCTTTCTTT. Translated: CASSSTDTEAFF.

The chain links TRBV27 to TRBJ2-7, with 12 bases lining up with TRBD2. Germline CDR1 reads MNHEY; CDR2 reads SMNVEV (reference sequence). With 0 bases clipped from V and 0 bases from J, the junction kept 6 bases outside the gene matches. This CDR3 has 18 amino acids. The CDR3 sequence is CASSLSATSGGPSYEQYF. CDR3 nucleotide sequence: TGTGCCAGCAGTTTATCGGCGACTAGCGGGGGCCCCTCCTACGAGCAGTACTTC.

This clonotype showed up many times. This chain joins TRBV28 and TRBJ2-3, with D possibly matching TRBD1 (5 bases). The ends were cut back, 1 base at V and 4 bases at J, with 9 bases in the middle. Germline CDR1 is MDHEN and CDR2 is SYDVKM. This CDR3 contains 14 residues. The CDR3 here is CASSLSTGADTQYF. The CDR3 region has the DNA TGTGCCAGCAGTTTATCTACAGGAGCAGATACGCAGTATTTT.

This clonotype was counted only a few times. The CDR3: CASSQPPGDGELFF. The CDR3 region has the DNA TGTGCCAGCAGCCAACCCCCGGGGGACGGGGAGCTGTTTTTT. The chain has TRBV3-1 and TRBJ2-2; possible D gene TRBD2, 6 bases. Trimming cost V 2 bases and J 7 bases, with 11 bases left between them. The CDR3 sequence is 14 residues long. CDR1 LGHDT and CDR2 YNNKEL come from the germline V gene (reference sequence).

The chain uses TRBV7-6 and TRBJ1-1; D gene uncertain. Deletions cut 1 base from V and 4 bases from J, with 7 bases between. Per germline, CDR1 SGHVS and CDR2 FNYEAQ. The CDR3 is 13 residues long. The CDR3 is CASSLDPGTEAFF. CDR3 sequence (DNA): TGTGCCAGCAGCTTAGACCCCGGCACTGAAGCTTTCTTT.

This clonotype has at least ten counts. The chain links TRBV6-5 to TRBJ2-3; TRBD1 matches at 10 bases. In germline, CDR1 is MNHEY, CDR2 SVGAGI. The CDR3 length is 18 residues. The junction had 12 bases not matched to a gene; V was cut back by 0 bases and J by 6 bases. CDR3 region: CASSYSSPRQGAVDTQYF. For the CDR3, the DNA is TGTGCCAGCAGTTACTCGAGTCCGAGACAGGGGGCAGTGGATACGCAGTATTTT.

In the case of this clonotype: In this CDR3 the conserved last residue, phenylalanine or tryptophan, is missing, so a read error is likely. The CDR3 region has the DNA TGTGCCAGCCACCCTTCTGGGACGGAGAGCTCCTACGAGCAGTACTCC. Translation gives CASHPSGTESSYEQYS. The genes are TRBV13 and TRBJ2-7; D could derive from TRBD1 or TRBD2 (5 bases each). The CDR3 totals 16 residues. Looked up from germline, CDR1 is PRHDT and CDR2 is FYEKMQ (reference sequence). The V end was cut by 8 bases, the J end by 0 bases, with 20 bases between.

This clonotype was recorded many times. The chain combines TRBV7-3 with TRBJ2-1, with TRBD2 matching 7 bases. CDR3 size: 15 residues. Per germline, CDR1 SGHTA and CDR2 FQGTGA. Germline trimming cut 1 base from V and 2 bases from J; bases unmatched to any gene: 2. The CDR3 DNA sequence: TGTGCCAGCAGCTTAATCCGGGGGGCCTACAATGAGCAGTTCTTC. Translating gives CASSLIRGAYNEQFF.

The table lists this clonotype with a few counts. The chain employs TRBV18 and TRBJ2-7; no clear D gene. CDR1 and CDR2 from the germline V gene are KGHSH and LQKENI. The CDR3 extends over 13 amino acids. Trimming shortened V by 0 bases and J by 5 bases, and 8 bases separated the two germline ends. The DNA of the CDR3 is TGTGCCAGCTCACCACCAGGGTTCGACGAGCAGTACTTC. Protein: CASSPPGFDEQYF.

This clonotype was seen more than once but under ten times. The CDR3 region has the DNA TGTGCCAGCAGAGCGGGGGGGCACACCGGGGAGCTGTTTTTT. It yields the protein CASRAGGHTGELFF. The rearrangement uses TRBV6-1 and TRBJ2-2, with 10 bases identical to TRBD2. J gave up 3 bases and V 6 bases, and 1 base lay outside the gene matches. Germline CDR1 and CDR2: MNHNS and SASEGT. This CDR3 has 14 amino acids.

V usage is TRBV6-2 or TRBV6-3 and J usage is TRBJ2-5; D remains unclear. V was pared by 0 bases and J by 5 bases, with 13 bases between. Germline V lookup: CDR1 MNHEY, CDR2 SVGEGT. This CDR3 is 15 amino acids long. CDR3 bases: TGTGCCAGCAGTTACTCCGGACCCGAGTGGGAGACCCAGTACTTC. As protein: CASSYSGPEWETQYF.

Many counts were recorded for this clonotype. This rearrangement joins TRBV11-1 to TRBJ2-5, with D possibly matching TRBD1 (5 bases). The germline V gene encodes CDR1 SGHAT and CDR2 FQDESV (reference sequence). This CDR3 region has 14 residues. Trimming took 5 bases from V and 1 from J, leaving 11 bases between them. DNA for the CDR3: TGTGCCAGCAGCCCGACAGTCACCCAAGAGACCCAGTACTTC. As protein: CASSPTVTQETQYF. Supplemented by reference TRBV11-1 and TRBJ2-5, the full variable domain reads EAEVAQSPRYKITEKSQAVAFWCDPISGHATLYWYRQILGQGPELLVQFQDESVVDDSQLPKDRFSAERLKGVDSTLKIQPAELGDSAMYLCASSPTVTQETQYFGPGTRLLVL.

This clonotype was seen a handful of times. This chain joins TRBV6-1 and TRBJ2-3, with a weak D call TRBD2 (5 bases). The CDR3 consists of 15 residues. The germline V gene has CDR1 MNHNS and CDR2 SASEGT. V was pared by 7 bases and J by 3 bases, with 17 bases between. The CDR3 loop reads CASTLLRGGTDTQYF. The CDR3 DNA sequence: TGTGCCAGCACCCTCTTGAGAGGAGGAACAGATACGCAGTATTTT.